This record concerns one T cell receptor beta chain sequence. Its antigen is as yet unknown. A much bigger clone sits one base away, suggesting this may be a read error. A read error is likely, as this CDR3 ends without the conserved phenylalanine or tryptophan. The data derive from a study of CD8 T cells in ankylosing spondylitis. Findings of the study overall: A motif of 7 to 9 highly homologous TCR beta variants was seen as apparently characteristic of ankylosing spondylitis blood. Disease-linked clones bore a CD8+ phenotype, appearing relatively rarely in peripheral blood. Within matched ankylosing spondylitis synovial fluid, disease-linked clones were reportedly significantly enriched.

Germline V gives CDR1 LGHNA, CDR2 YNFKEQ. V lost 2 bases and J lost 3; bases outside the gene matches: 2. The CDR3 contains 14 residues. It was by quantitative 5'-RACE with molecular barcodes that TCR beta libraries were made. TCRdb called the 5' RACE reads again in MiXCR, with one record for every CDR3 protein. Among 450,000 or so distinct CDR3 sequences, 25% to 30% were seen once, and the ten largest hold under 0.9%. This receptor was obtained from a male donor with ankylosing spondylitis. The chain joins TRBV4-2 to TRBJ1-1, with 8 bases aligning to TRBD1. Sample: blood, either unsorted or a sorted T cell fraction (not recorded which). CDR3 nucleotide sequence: TGTGCCAGCAGCCAAACAGGGGGAGACACTGAAGCTTTCGTT. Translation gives CASSQTGGDTEAFV.